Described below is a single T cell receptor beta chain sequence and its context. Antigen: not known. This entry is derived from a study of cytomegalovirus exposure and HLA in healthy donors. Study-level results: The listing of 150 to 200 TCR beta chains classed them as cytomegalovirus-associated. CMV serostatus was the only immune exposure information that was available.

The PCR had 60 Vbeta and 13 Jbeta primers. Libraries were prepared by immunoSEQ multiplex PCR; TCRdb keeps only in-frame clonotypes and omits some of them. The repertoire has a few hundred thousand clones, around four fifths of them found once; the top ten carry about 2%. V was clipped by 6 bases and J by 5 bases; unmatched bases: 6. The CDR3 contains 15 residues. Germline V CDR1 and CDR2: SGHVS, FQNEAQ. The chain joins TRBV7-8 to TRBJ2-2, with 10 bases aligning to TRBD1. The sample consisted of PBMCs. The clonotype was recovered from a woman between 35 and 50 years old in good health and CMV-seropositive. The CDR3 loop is CASRPGQGVTGELFF. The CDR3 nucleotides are TGTGCCAGCAGACCCGGACAGGGGGTAACCGGGGAGCTGTTTTTT.